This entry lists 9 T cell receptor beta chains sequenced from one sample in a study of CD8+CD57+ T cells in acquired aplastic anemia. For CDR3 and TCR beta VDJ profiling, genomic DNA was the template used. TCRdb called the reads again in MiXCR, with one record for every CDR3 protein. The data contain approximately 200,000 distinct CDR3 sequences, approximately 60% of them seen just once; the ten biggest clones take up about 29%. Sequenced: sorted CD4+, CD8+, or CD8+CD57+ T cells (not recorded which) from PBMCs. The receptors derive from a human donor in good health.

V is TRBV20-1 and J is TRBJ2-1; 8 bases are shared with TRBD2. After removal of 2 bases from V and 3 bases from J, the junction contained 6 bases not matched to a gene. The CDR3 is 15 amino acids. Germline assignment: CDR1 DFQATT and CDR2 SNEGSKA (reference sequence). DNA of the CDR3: TGCAGTGCTAGAAAGCGGGAGTTGATCTACAATGAGCAGTTCTTC. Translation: CSARKRELIYNEQFF.

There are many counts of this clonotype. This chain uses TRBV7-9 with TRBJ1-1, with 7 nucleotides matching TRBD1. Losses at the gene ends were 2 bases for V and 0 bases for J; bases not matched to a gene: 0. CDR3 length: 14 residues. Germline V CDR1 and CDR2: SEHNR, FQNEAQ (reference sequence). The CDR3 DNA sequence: TGTGCCAGCAGCTTAACAGGGGTGAACACTGAAGCTTTCTTT. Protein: CASSLTGVNTEAFF.

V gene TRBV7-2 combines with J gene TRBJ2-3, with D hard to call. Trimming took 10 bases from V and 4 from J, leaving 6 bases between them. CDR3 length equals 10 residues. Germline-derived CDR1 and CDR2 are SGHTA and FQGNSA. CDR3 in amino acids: CANPPDTQYF. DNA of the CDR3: TGTGCCAACCCCCCAGATACGCAGTATTTT.

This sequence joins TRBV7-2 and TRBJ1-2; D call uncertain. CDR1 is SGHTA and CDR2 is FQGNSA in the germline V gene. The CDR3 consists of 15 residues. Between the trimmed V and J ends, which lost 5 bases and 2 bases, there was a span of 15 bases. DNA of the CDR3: TGTGCCAGCAGCCCGAGGCGGGGTTTGAACTATGGCTACACCTTC. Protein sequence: CASSPRRGLNYGYTF.

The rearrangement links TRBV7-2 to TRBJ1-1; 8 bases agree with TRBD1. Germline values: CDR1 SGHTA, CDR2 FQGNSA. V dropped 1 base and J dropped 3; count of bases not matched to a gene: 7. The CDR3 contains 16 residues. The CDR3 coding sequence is TGTGCCAGCAGCTTAGAGGGACAGGATGCTTACACTGAAGCTTTCTTT. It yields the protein CASSLEGQDAYTEAFF.

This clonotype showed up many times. CDR3: CASSFGDINYEQYF. The CDR3 nucleotides are TGTGCCAGCAGCTTTGGGGACATCAACTACGAGCAGTACTTC. This sequence joins TRBV7-9 and TRBJ2-7, with D maybe TRBD1 (6 bases). The germline CDR1 and CDR2 sequences are SEHNR and FQNEAQ (reference sequence). This CDR3 comprises 14 residues. Trimming left V 3 bases short and J 3 bases short, with 12 bases between. Full variable domain (remainder filled in from reference TRBV7-9 and TRBJ2-7): DTGVSQNPRHKITKRGQNVTFRCDPISEHNRLYWYRQTLGQGPEFLTYFQNEAQLEKSRLLSDRFSAERPKGSFSTLEIQRTEQGDSAMYLCASSFGDINYEQYFGPGTRLTVT.

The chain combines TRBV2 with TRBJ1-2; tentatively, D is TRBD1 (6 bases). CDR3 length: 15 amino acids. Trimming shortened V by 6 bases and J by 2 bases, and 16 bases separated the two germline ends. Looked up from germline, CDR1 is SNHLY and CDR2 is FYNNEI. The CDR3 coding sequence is TGTGCCAGCAGACAAGAGGGACACCCGAACTATGGCTACACCTTC. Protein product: CASRQEGHPNYGYTF.

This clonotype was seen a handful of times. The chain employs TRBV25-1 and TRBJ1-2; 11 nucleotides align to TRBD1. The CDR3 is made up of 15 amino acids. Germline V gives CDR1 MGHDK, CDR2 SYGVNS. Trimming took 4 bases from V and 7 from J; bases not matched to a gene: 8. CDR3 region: CASSASRTGGAGYTF. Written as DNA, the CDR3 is TGTGCCAGCAGTGCATCCAGGACAGGGGGCGCTGGCTACACCTTC.

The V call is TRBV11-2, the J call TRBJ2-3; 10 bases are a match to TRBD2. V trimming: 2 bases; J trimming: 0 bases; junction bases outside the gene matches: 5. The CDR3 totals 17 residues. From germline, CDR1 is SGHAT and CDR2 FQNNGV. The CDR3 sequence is CASSLRTTSGSTDTQYF. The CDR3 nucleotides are TGTGCCAGCAGCTTACGGACGACTAGCGGGAGCACAGATACGCAGTATTTT.